Listed here are 25 T cell receptor beta chains from one sample, sequenced in a study of spatial heterogeneity in lung cancer. Study findings and constraints: Counts of expanded intratumoral alpha and beta TCRs tracked tumor mutation counts.

Time point: sample taken at primary tumor resection. What these receptors recognize is not known. TCRdb redid the calling of the 5' RACE reads with MiXCR, one entry per CDR3 protein. The top ten hold roughly a sixth of the sample, which has around 4,200 distinct CDR3 sequences, 10% seen once. The sample here was lung tumor tissue, taken at surgery. The receptors stem from a female donor with early-stage non-small cell lung cancer.

This clonotype is deemed medium-sized. The rearrangement uses TRBV18 and TRBJ2-3; 9 bases fit TRBD2. Germline-derived CDR1 and CDR2 are KGHSH and LQKENI. The V and J ends lost 2 bases and 4 bases, in that order; junction bases with no gene match: 7. There are 16 residues in the CDR3. CDR3 bases: TGTGCCAGCTCACCAGGCCCTAGCGGGGCCGCAGATACGCAGTATTTT. It codes for CASSPGPSGAADTQYF.

This clonotype is medium-sized within its sample. The chain has TRBV6-5 and TRBJ2-6, with D tentatively TRBD1 (6 bases). The V end lost 8 bases, the J end lost 1 base, and 18 bases lay between the germline ends. The CDR3 is made up of 17 amino acids. Germline assignment: CDR1 MNHEY and CDR2 SVGAGI. The CDR3 bases are TGTGCCAGCTCGCTGGGGGCGGTTGTATCTGGGGCCAACGTCCTGACTTTC. Amino acid sequence: CASSLGAVVSGANVLTF.

This clonotype is categorized as medium-sized. This chain joins TRBV7-6 and TRBJ2-7; 13 nucleotides line up with TRBD2. This CDR3 is built from 16 residues. The germline V gene has CDR1 SGHVS and CDR2 FNYEAQ. The junction had 8 bases not matched to a gene; V was cut back by 5 bases and J by 4 bases. DNA for the CDR3: TGTGCCAGCAGCCCAGGGGGACTAGCGGGGTTTTACGAGCAGTACTTC. It specifies CASSPGGLAGFYEQYF.

The chain joins TRBV6-2 or TRBV6-3 to TRBJ2-6; D gene unclear. From germline, CDR1 is MNHEY and CDR2 SVGEGT. This CDR3 region has 13 residues. V lost 4 bases, J lost 2 bases, and 3 bases lay in between. Here the CDR3 reads CASSSAGANVLTF. The CDR3 DNA sequence: TGTGCCAGCAGTTCGGCTGGGGCCAACGTCCTGACTTTC.

This clonotype was found a few times. The gene calls are TRBV27 and TRBJ2-1; 7 positions agree with TRBD1. This CDR3 contains 18 residues. Germline V lookup: CDR1 MNHEY, CDR2 SMNVEV (reference sequence). V shed 5 bases, J shed 8 bases, and the junction held 21 bases outside the gene matches. The CDR3 DNA reads TGTGCCAGCAGTAACGAAGACAGGGTCCCCCCGTATTGGGATGAGCAGTTCTTC. It codes for CASSNEDRVPPYWDEQFF.

V gene TRBV20-1 combines with J gene TRBJ2-3; 8 bases line up with TRBD2. CDR3 length equals 16 residues. The ends lost 0 bases at V and 6 bases at J; junction bases unmatched: 11. CDR1 is DFQATT, CDR2 SNEGSKA, per germline (reference sequence). CDR3 sequence reads: CSARDVGGGNLDTQYF. The CDR3 nucleotides read TGCAGTGCTAGAGATGTCGGGGGGGGCAATTTGGATACGCAGTATTTT.

This clonotype is medium-sized (0.01 to 0.1%) in the sample. V usage is TRBV30 and J usage is TRBJ2-1; 7 nucleotides line up with TRBD2. Germline CDR1 reads GTSNPN; CDR2 reads SVGIG (reference sequence). The CDR3 is made up of 14 amino acids. The junction had 15 bases not matched to a gene; V was cut back by 1 base and J by 15 bases. The CDR3 loop is CAWSENTGTIESFF. The CDR3, as DNA: TGTGCCTGGAGTGAAAATACCGGGACTATAGAGTCGTTCTTC.

By its share, this clonotype is medium-sized. V gene TRBV5-6 combines with J gene TRBJ2-1; 13 nucleotides line up with TRBD2. The V gene end was trimmed by 2 bases and the J gene end by 8 bases; junction bases not matched to a gene: 7. CDR1 and CDR2 from the germline V gene are SGHDT and YYEEEE. The CDR3 covers 16 residues. The CDR3, as DNA: TGTGCCAGCAGCTTCACGGGACTAGCGGGGCCTCATGAGCAGTTCTTC. The encoded protein is CASSFTGLAGPHEQFF.

The chain carries TRBV5-6 and TRBJ1-1; no firm D call. Deletions cut 1 base from V and 3 bases from J, with 10 bases between. CDR1 SGHDT and CDR2 YYEEEE come from the germline V gene. The CDR3 extends over 14 amino acids. CDR3 in DNA: TGTGCCAGCAGCTTGAGGAGGGAGTACACTGAAGCTTTCTTT. As protein: CASSLRREYTEAFF.

This chain connects TRBV20-1 to TRBJ2-7; D gene unclear. The germline V gene encodes CDR1 DFQATT and CDR2 SNEGSKA (reference sequence). The CDR3 spans 11 residues. Trimming shortened V by 2 bases and J by 3 bases, and 5 bases separated the two germline ends. The CDR3 DNA is TGCAGTGCTAGATACAACTACGAGCAGTACTTC. Amino acid sequence: CSARYNYEQYF.

Relative to its sample, this clonotype is medium-sized (0.01 to 0.1%). The chain employs TRBV4-3 and TRBJ1-4; no reliable D call. Per the germline V gene, CDR1 is LGHNA and CDR2 is YSLEER. The CDR3 loop spans 14 amino acids. Trimming took off 5 bases at V and 8 bases at J, with 15 bases between the two ends. The CDR3 sequence is CASSTDAVGEKLFF. The CDR3, as DNA: TGCGCCAGCAGCACTGACGCTGTGGGAGAAAAACTGTTTTTT.

By share, this clonotype ranks as medium-sized (0.01 to 0.1%). This chain connects TRBV7-9 to TRBJ1-3; no clear D. Germline lookup yields CDR1 SEHNR and CDR2 FQNEAQ (reference sequence). This CDR3 has 16 residues. Trimming took 3 bases from V and 0 from J, leaving 12 bases between them. Here the CDR3 reads CASSFSLGSSGNTIYF. The CDR3, as DNA: TGTGCCAGCAGCTTTTCTCTCGGGAGCTCTGGAAACACCATATATTTT.

By frequency in the sample, this clonotype is medium-sized. The chain combines TRBV7-2 with TRBJ2-1, with D possibly matching TRBD1 (6 bases). The CDR3 runs 14 residues. Looked up from germline, CDR1 is SGHTA and CDR2 is FQGNSA. The ends were cut back, 5 bases at V and 0 bases at J, with 8 bases in the middle. CDR3 residues: CASSQGSSYNEQFF. CDR3 nucleotide sequence: TGTGCCAGCAGCCAGGGGAGCTCCTACAATGAGCAGTTCTTC.

By sample fraction, this clonotype is medium-sized (0.01 to 0.1%). The chain has TRBV6-2 or TRBV6-3 and TRBJ2-7, with unresolved D. Looked up from germline, CDR1 is MNHEY and CDR2 is SVGEGT. Deletions cut 6 bases from V and 0 bases from J, with 15 bases between. CDR3 length: 15 residues. Here the CDR3 reads CASSSFLGASYEQYF. DNA of the CDR3: TGTGCCAGCAGCTCCTTCCTCGGAGCCTCCTACGAGCAGTACTTC.

This clonotype is deemed medium-sized. The J gene is TRBJ2-1, the V gene TRBV10-1; 10 nucleotides align to TRBD1. CDR3 length: 19 amino acids. Per the germline V gene, CDR1 is WNHNN and CDR2 is SYGVQD (reference sequence). J gave up 8 bases and V 7 bases, and 23 bases lay outside the gene matches. CDR3 amino acids: CASTHDAHTGTGEDDEQFF. CDR3 DNA: TGCGCCAGCACCCACGACGCACATACCGGGACAGGGGAGGACGATGAGCAGTTCTTC.

In its sample, this clonotype is medium-sized (0.01 to 0.1%). V gene TRBV5-1 combines with J gene TRBJ2-3; D is uncertain. From germline, CDR1 is SGHRS and CDR2 YFSETQ. Deletions cut 4 bases from V and 4 bases from J, with 10 bases between. The CDR3 consists of 13 residues. CDR3 DNA sequence: TGCGCCAGCAGCGTCCAGAGTTCAGATACGCAGTATTTT. Protein sequence: CASSVQSSDTQYF. The full variable domain, its missing parts supplied by reference TRBV5-1 and TRBJ2-3, is KAGVTQTPRYLIKTRGQQVTLSCSPISGHRSVSWYQQTPGQGLQFLFEYFSETQRNKGNFPGRFSGRQFSNSRSEMNVSTLELGDSALYLCASSVQSSDTQYFGPGTRLTVL.

The genes are TRBV7-4 and TRBJ2-7; D possibly corresponds to TRBD1 (5 bases). The CDR3 is 14 amino acids. V was cut by 5 bases and J by 4 bases, with 15 bases left in between. CDR1 SGHVT and CDR2 SQSDAQ come from the germline V gene. CDR3 sequence (DNA): TGTGCCAGCAGCCTAACACGGCCAGGGTACGAGCAGTACTTC. Residues: CASSLTRPGYEQYF.

By sample share, this clonotype is medium-sized (0.01 to 0.1%). This chain links TRBV5-6 with TRBJ2-5; D gene ambiguous. V dropped 3 bases and J dropped 1 base, with 7 bases sitting between them. The CDR3 totals 13 residues. Germline V gives CDR1 SGHDT, CDR2 YYEEEE. CDR3 region: CASSSLVQETQYF. CDR3 nucleotide sequence: TGTGCCAGCAGCTCCCTGGTCCAAGAGACCCAGTACTTC.

This clonotype is medium-sized in the sample. This chain uses TRBV20-1 with TRBJ1-5, with TRBD1 matching 10 bases. V dropped 5 bases and J dropped 4; count of bases not matched to a gene: 11. This CDR3 contains 16 residues. Germline values: CDR1 DFQATT, CDR2 SNEGSKA (reference sequence). CDR3 bases: TGCAGTGCTGGTGGGACAGGGGTTGTTGGGAATCAGCCCCAGCATTTT. This sequence encodes CSAGGTGVVGNQPQHF.

This clonotype showed up just a few times. The chain is built from TRBV5-1 and TRBJ1-4; the match to TRBD1 covers 8 bases. This CDR3 is built from 13 residues. The junction had 3 bases not matched to a gene; V was cut back by 7 bases and J by 4 bases. CDR1 and CDR2 from the germline V gene are SGHRS and YFSETQ. CDR3 bases: TGCGCCAGCCGGACAGGGCTTAATGAAAAACTGTTTTTT. Protein sequence: CASRTGLNEKLFF.

In its sample, this clonotype ranks as medium-sized. V gene TRBV20-1 combines with J gene TRBJ2-2; 8 positions match TRBD2. Germline V gene data show CDR1 as DFQATT and CDR2 as SNEGSKA (reference sequence). Unmatched junction bases numbered 12, after V lost 2 bases and J lost 4 bases. The CDR3 has 17 amino acids. CDR3 nucleotide sequence: TGCAGTGCTAGAAAGAGTAGCGGGGTGGGAGCCACCGGGGAGCTGTTTTTT. It encodes CSARKSSGVGATGELFF.

Points on this clonotype: This may arise from a read error, as a much more abundant clone is one base away. The chain couples TRBV7-8 to TRBJ2-7; D gene unclear. V was trimmed by 3 bases and J by 7 bases, leaving 7 bases between them. The CDR3 has 11 amino acids. Germline lookup yields CDR1 SGHVS and CDR2 FQNEAQ. Written as DNA, the CDR3 is TGTGCCAGCAGCTTGCTAAAGGAGCAGTACTTC. Its protein is CASSLLKEQYF. Combining the CDR3 with reference TRBV7-8 and TRBJ2-7 gives the whole variable domain GAGVSQSPRYKVAKRGQDVALRCDPISGHVSLFWYQQALGQGPEFLTYFQNEAQLDKSGLPSDRFFAERPEGSVSTLKIQRTQQEDSAVYLCASSLLKEQYFGPGTRLTVT.

By share of the sample, this clonotype is medium-sized. This chain connects TRBV5-6 to TRBJ2-1; TRBD2 is a possible D gene (5 bases). CDR1 is SGHDT and CDR2 is YYEEEE in the germline V gene. There are 14 residues in the CDR3. V lost 1 base and J lost 4, with 9 bases in between. Written as DNA, the CDR3 is TGTGCCAGCAGCTTGAGCGGCCCTTACAATGAGCAGTTCTTC. Protein product: CASSLSGPYNEQFF.

The chain carries TRBV6-5 and TRBJ1-5; 8 bases line up with TRBD1. With 5 bases clipped from V and 4 bases from J, the junction kept 7 bases outside the gene matches. Germline V gives CDR1 MNHEY, CDR2 SVGAGI. CDR3 size: 15 residues. The CDR3 coding sequence is TGTGCCAGCAGTCCTGGGACAGGACAGAATCAGCCCCAGCATTTT. The encoded protein is CASSPGTGQNQPQHF.

This clonotype was picked up a small number of times. The V gene is TRBV2, the J gene TRBJ2-5; the D gene is possibly TRBD2 (5 bases). CDR1 is SNHLY, CDR2 FYNNEI, per germline. V lost 5 bases to trimming and J lost 4 bases, with 14 bases between them. The length of the CDR3 is 14 residues. The CDR3 region is CASSLGGRTETQYF. CDR3 nucleotides: TGTGCCAGCAGTTTAGGAGGCCGGACAGAGACCCAGTACTTC.